This TCR beta chain appears in the sequencing data of a study of shared clonotypes between healthy human individuals. V gave up 3 bases and J gave up 6 bases; unmatched junction bases: 8. The CDR3 totals 16 residues. Germline assignment: CDR1 SGHTA and CDR2 FQGNSA. TCRdb's copy holds only in-frame clones and misses some; the assay was immunoSEQ multiplex PCR. This table holds around 2.1 million clones, approximately 96% found once. On this clone itself: Antigen specificity is unknown.

Overall study results and limits: Naive subsets usually exceeded memory subsets in estimated richness.

J is TRBJ2-5 and V is TRBV7-2; the match to TRBD2 covers 12 bases. Sequencing input: naive CD4+ T cells sorted from blood. Subset indicated: CD45RA+ positively selected. The receptor comes from a man aged 18 to 30 in good health. Here the CDR3 DNA reads TGTGCCAGCAGCTTCTCTAGCGGGAGGGCAGAGAAGACCCAGTACTTC. This gives the protein CASSFSSGRAEKTQYF.